The rows below give T cell receptor beta chains drawn from one sample of a study of cytomegalovirus exposure and HLA in healthy donors. Sequenced by immunoSEQ multiplex PCR; TCRdb stores in-frame clones only, minus some. In the table there are more than 80,000 clones, more than 65% of which are singletons. The sequencing sample was made of PBMCs. The receptors stem from a woman aged 50 to 60 in good health and CMV-seropositive. The CDR3 runs from the conserved cysteine through the conserved F or W.

TRBV19	TRBJ2-7	CASTPGPGTAFHEQYF
TRBV15	TRBJ1-2	CATSRGDRGSYGYTF
TRBV7-3	TRBJ1-1	CASSFMDSPATEAFF
TRBV7-9	TRBJ1-5	CASSLGGQSNQPQHF
TRBV27	TRBJ2-1	CASTLQGVALNEQFF
TRBV4-1	TRBJ2-5	CASGQTGTPGTSLPETQYF
TRBV27	TRBJ2-7	CASSLLAGGINEQYF
TRBV5-5	TRBJ1-2	CASSLRGGGGYTF
TRBV28	TRBJ1-2	CASSPSWGPDYGYTF
TRBV28	TRBJ2-1	CASRTETGSSIDSSFNEQFF
TRBV30	TRBJ2-1	CAWSVKRGGLYNEQFF
TRBV7-2	TRBJ2-7	CASSLQGGGAYEQYF
TRBV6-1	TRBJ1-1	CASGQGLNTEAFF
TRBV30	TRBJ1-3	CAWIPGQVQSGNTIYF
TRBV7-2	TRBJ2-3	CASRIAGGPRTDTQYF
TRBV18	TRBJ1-2	CASSPTGTYGYTF
TRBV19	TRBJ2-7	CASSLSYGGAYEQYF
TRBV5-6	TRBJ1-2	CASSKDRGAYGYTF
TRBV11-2	TRBJ2-1	CASRPLRGANEQFF
TRBV7-2	NA	CASSSPGIFSYEQYF
TRBV27	TRBJ2-5	CATGQGGTQYF
TRBV4-1	TRBJ2-2	CASSRSQLGAPGELFF
TRBV18	TRBJ2-7	CASSPVSDTTYEQYF
TRBV29-1	TRBJ2-3	CSVGRVAGADTQYF
TRBV7-8	TRBJ2-7	CASRQEFWHEQYF
TRBV28	TRBJ1-1	CASRRDRGPGSEAFF
TRBV5-1	TRBJ2-5	CASSLAQVVETQYF
TRBV5-1	TRBJ2-5	CASRTGVQETQYF
TRBV2	TRBJ1-1	CASSGAWNTEAFF
TRBV2	TRBJ1-6	CASSRPGGHANPLHF
TRBV5-1	TRBJ2-5	CASKARDTAPREYF
TRBV29-1	TRBJ2-1	CSVAPTGLGNEQFF
TRBV9	TRBJ2-1	CASSVGGGVAGVHISSYNEQFF